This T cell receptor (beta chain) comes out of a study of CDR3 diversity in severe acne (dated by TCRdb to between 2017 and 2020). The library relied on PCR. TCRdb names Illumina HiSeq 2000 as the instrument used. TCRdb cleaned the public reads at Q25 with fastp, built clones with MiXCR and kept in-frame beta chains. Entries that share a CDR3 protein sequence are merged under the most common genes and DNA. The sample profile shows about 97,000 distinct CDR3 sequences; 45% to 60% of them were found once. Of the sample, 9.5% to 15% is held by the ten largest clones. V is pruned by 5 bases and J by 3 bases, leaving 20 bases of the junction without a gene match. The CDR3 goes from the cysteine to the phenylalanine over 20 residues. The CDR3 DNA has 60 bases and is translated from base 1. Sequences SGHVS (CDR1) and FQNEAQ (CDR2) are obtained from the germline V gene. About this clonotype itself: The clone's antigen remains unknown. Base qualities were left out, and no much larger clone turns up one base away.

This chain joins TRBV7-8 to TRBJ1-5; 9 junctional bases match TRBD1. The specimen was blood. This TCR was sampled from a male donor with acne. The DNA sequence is TGTGCCAGCAGCCCAACGCAGCTCAACCGGGACAGGGTTTACAATCAGCCCCAGCATTTT. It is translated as CASSPTQLNRDRVYNQPQHF.